This T cell receptor beta chain emerged from a study of control samples from healthy donors and cancer patients. The CDR3 has 15 residues. V lost 6 bases and J 4 bases, leaving 18 bases between the germline ends. Germline V lookup: CDR1 MDHEN, CDR2 SYDVKM. The data were produced by immunoSEQ multiplex PCR, yet TCRdb's version contains in-frame clones alone and is incomplete. The sample consists of under 70,000 clones, roughly 90% of them appearing once. This clone was recorded only once. The source material was blood. This clonotype originated in a man over 45 in good health. The V gene is TRBV28, the J gene TRBJ1-2, with D tentatively TRBD1 (6 bases). CDR3 amino acids: CASRISTGTTYGYTF. The CDR3 DNA sequence: TGTGCCAGCAGAATCTCGACAGGCACCACCTATGGCTACACCTTC.